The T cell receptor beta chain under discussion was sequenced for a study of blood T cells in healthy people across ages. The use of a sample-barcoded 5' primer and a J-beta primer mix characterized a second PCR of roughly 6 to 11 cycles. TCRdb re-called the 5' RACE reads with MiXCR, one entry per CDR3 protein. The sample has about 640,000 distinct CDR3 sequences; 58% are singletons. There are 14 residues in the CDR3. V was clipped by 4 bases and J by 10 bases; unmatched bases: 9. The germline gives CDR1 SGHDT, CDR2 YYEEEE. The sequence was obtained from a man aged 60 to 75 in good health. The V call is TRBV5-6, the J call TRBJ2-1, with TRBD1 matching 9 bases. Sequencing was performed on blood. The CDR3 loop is CASSRDRVAGEQFF. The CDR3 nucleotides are TGTGCCAGCAGCAGGGACAGGGTCGCCGGAGAGCAGTTCTTC.